A selection of T cell receptor beta chains follows, all from one sample in a study of cytomegalovirus exposure and HLA in healthy donors. The assay was immunoSEQ multiplex PCR, and TCRdb's table has in-frame clones only and misses some. The table has some 97,000 clones, approximately 80% seen once. The sequenced sample consisted of PBMCs. The receptor set was obtained from a woman aged 18-29 years in good health and CMV-seronegative. The CDR3 runs from the conserved cysteine through the conserved F or W. A D gene is named only where the DNA matches it firmly. The size of a clone is reported for some rows only, either as once, few or many, or as a class for expanded clones.

j_gene: TRBJ2-5
d_gene: TRBD2
abundance: once
v_gene: TRBV7-6
CDR3aa: CASSLVAGEGETQYF
CDR3nt: TGTGCCAGCAGCTTAGTAGCGGGAGAGGGAGAGACCCAGTACTTC

j_gene: TRBJ2-5
d_gene: TRBD1
abundance: few
v_gene: TRBV4-1
CDR3aa: CASSQGLGTGAETQYF
CDR3nt: TGCGCCAGCAGCCAAGGCCTGGGGACAGGGGCAGAGACCCAGTACTTC

j_gene: TRBJ1-1
d_gene: .
abundance: .
v_gene: TRBV7-6
CDR3aa: CASSRSRGNTEAFF
CDR3nt: TGTGCCAGCAGCCGCTCCCGGGGGAACACTGAAGCTTTCTTT

j_gene: TRBJ2-7
d_gene: TRBD2
abundance: .
v_gene: TRBV6-6
CDR3aa: CASSRSGRADYEQYF
CDR3nt: TGTGCCAGCAGTCGGAGCGGGAGGGCCGATTACGAGCAGTACTTC

j_gene: TRBJ2-1
d_gene: .
abundance: once
v_gene: TRBV27
CDR3aa: CASSFWPYNEQFF
CDR3nt: TGTGCCAGCAGTTTTTGGCCCTACAATGAGCAGTTCTTC

j_gene: TRBJ2-3
d_gene: .
abundance: few
v_gene: TRBV4-3
CDR3aa: CASSQGSPIVSTDTQYF
CDR3nt: TGCGCCAGCAGCCAAGGATCACCCATAGTAAGCACAGATACGCAGTATTTT

j_gene: TRBJ2-7
d_gene: .
abundance: .
v_gene: TRBV7-9
CDR3aa: CSSSLQQAYEQYF
CDR3nt: TGTTCCAGCAGCTTACAGCAGGCCTACGAGCAGTACTTC

j_gene: TRBJ2-7
d_gene: TRBD1
abundance: .
v_gene: TRBV19
CDR3aa: CASSSTGVDERYF
CDR3nt: TGTGCCAGTAGCTCAACAGGGGTCGACGAGCGGTACTTC

j_gene: TRBJ2-7
d_gene: TRBD1
abundance: .
v_gene: TRBV19
CDR3aa: CASSTSGTGGEQYF
CDR3nt: TGTGCCAGTAGTACGTCCGGGACAGGGGGCGAGCAGTACTTC

j_gene: TRBJ2-2
d_gene: .
abundance: .
v_gene: TRBV6-5
CDR3aa: CASSYMTGNTGELFF
CDR3nt: TGTGCCAGCAGTTACATGACGGGGAACACCGGGGAGCTGTTTTTT

j_gene: TRBJ1-5
d_gene: .
abundance: .
v_gene: TRBV5-5
CDR3aa: CASSFNPFYNQPQHF
CDR3nt: TGTGCCAGCAGCTTTAACCCCTTCTACAATCAGCCCCAGCATTTT

j_gene: TRBJ2-3
d_gene: TRBD1
abundance: .
v_gene: TRBV5-4
CDR3aa: CASSTGGTGGFITQYF
CDR3nt: TGTGCCAGCAGCACGGGCGGGACAGGGGGCTTTATTACGCAGTATTTT

j_gene: TRBJ1-4
d_gene: .
abundance: .
v_gene: TRBV28
CDR3aa: CASAYPGAAMIEKLFF
CDR3nt: TGTGCCAGCGCCTACCCAGGGGCGGCCATGATTGAAAAACTGTTTTTT

j_gene: TRBJ2-7
d_gene: TRBD2
abundance: few
v_gene: TRBV5-6
CDR3aa: CASSFSSGRTYEQYF
CDR3nt: TGTGCCAGCAGCTTTTCTAGCGGGAGAACCTACGAGCAGTACTTC

j_gene: TRBJ1-4
d_gene: TRBD1
abundance: once
v_gene: TRBV2
CDR3aa: CASTVDRETEKLFF
CDR3nt: TGTGCCAGCACCGTCGACAGGGAGACTGAAAAACTGTTTTTT

j_gene: TRBJ2-1
d_gene: TRBD1
abundance: .
v_gene: TRBV7-3
CDR3aa: CASSSHRTGDISYNEQFF
CDR3nt: TGTGCCAGCAGCTCTCACCGGACAGGGGACATCTCCTACAATGAGCAGTTCTTC

j_gene: TRBJ1-6
d_gene: .
abundance: .
v_gene: TRBV28
CDR3aa: CASSSGVWGLYSPLHF
CDR3nt: TGTGCCAGCAGCAGCGGCGTCTGGGGTCTATATTCACCCCTCCACTTT

j_gene: TRBJ2-1
d_gene: .
abundance: .
v_gene: TRBV5-1
CDR3aa: CASSLVGELNEQFF
CDR3nt: TGCGCCAGCAGCTTGGTCGGAGAACTCAATGAGCAGTTCTTC

j_gene: TRBJ1-5
d_gene: .
abundance: .
v_gene: TRBV27
CDR3aa: CASSFVGGAQPQHF
CDR3nt: TGTGCCAGCAGTTTTGTTGGAGGGGCTCAGCCCCAGCATTTT

j_gene: TRBJ2-1
d_gene: .
abundance: .
v_gene: TRBV29-1
CDR3aa: CSIRQFGTNNEQFF
CDR3nt: TGCAGCATCCGACAGTTCGGAACGAACAATGAGCAGTTCTTC

j_gene: TRBJ1-4
d_gene: .
abundance: .
v_gene: TRBV29-1
CDR3aa: CSVAGDATNEKLFF
CDR3nt: TGCAGCGTAGCAGGCGATGCAACTAATGAAAAACTGTTTTTT

j_gene: TRBJ1-1
d_gene: .
abundance: .
v_gene: TRBV7-6
CDR3aa: CASSLGQTNTEAFF
CDR3nt: TGTGCCAGCAGCTTAGGACAGACTAACACTGAAGCTTTCTTT

j_gene: TRBJ1-2
d_gene: .
abundance: .
v_gene: TRBV28
CDR3aa: CASSLGREGDYYGYTF
CDR3nt: TGTGCCAGCAGTTTGGGCAGGGAAGGGGACTACTATGGCTACACCTTC

j_gene: TRBJ2-1
d_gene: TRBD2
abundance: .
v_gene: TRBV14
CDR3aa: CASSHLGSGRVNEQFF
CDR3nt: TGTGCCAGCAGCCATTTAGGTAGCGGGAGGGTCAATGAGCAGTTCTTC

j_gene: TRBJ1-2
d_gene: .
abundance: .
v_gene: TRBV29-1
CDR3aa: CSVYVDYGYTF
CDR3nt: TGCAGCGTTTACGTAGACTATGGCTACACCTTC

j_gene: TRBJ2-1
d_gene: TRBD2
abundance: .
v_gene: TRBV9
CDR3aa: CASSVAGGSNEQFF
CDR3nt: TGTGCCAGCAGCGTAGCGGGAGGTTCGAATGAGCAGTTCTTC

j_gene: TRBJ1-2
d_gene: .
abundance: few
v_gene: TRBV23-1
CDR3aa: CASSQSSQADRYTF
CDR3nt: TGCGCCAGCAGTCAATCGAGTCAGGCAGATCGCTACACCTTC

j_gene: TRBJ2-2
d_gene: .
abundance: .
v_gene: TRBV13
CDR3aa: CASSLSGGMRTGELFF
CDR3nt: TGTGCCAGCAGCTTGTCCGGGGGTATGCGGACCGGGGAGCTGTTTTTT

j_gene: TRBJ2-3
d_gene: TRBD2
abundance: .
v_gene: TRBV7-2
CDR3aa: CASSTGTITDTQYF
CDR3nt: TGTGCCAGCAGCACTGGGACTATCACAGATACGCAGTATTTT

j_gene: TRBJ2-7
d_gene: .
abundance: .
v_gene: TRBV11-2
CDR3aa: CASSHVTGTPPYEQYF
CDR3nt: TGTGCCAGCAGCCATGTAACCGGGACACCTCCCTACGAGCAGTACTTC

j_gene: TRBJ1-6
d_gene: TRBD1
abundance: .
v_gene: TRBV7-8
CDR3aa: CASSLGTGYSPLHF
CDR3nt: TGTGCCAGCAGCTTGGGGACAGGGTATTCACCCCTCCACTTT

j_gene: TRBJ2-7
d_gene: .
abundance: few
v_gene: TRBV7-2
CDR3aa: CASSPHGAETSYEQYF
CDR3nt: TGTGCCAGCAGCCCCCATGGGGCAGAAACCTCCTACGAGCAGTACTTC

j_gene: TRBJ2-7
d_gene: .
abundance: .
v_gene: TRBV6-6
CDR3aa: CASSYGPADSYEQYF
CDR3nt: TGTGCCAGCAGTTACGGCCCAGCGGACTCCTACGAGCAGTACTTC

j_gene: TRBJ1-5
d_gene: .
abundance: .
v_gene: TRBV27
CDR3aa: CASSLGAGVRQPQHF
CDR3nt: TGTGCCAGCAGCCTGGGGGCCGGAGTTCGTCAGCCCCAGCATTTT

j_gene: TRBJ2-3
d_gene: .
abundance: .
v_gene: TRBV11-2
CDR3aa: CASSLRGPDTQYF
CDR3nt: TGTGCCAGCAGCTTGAGAGGTCCAGATACGCAGTATTTT

j_gene: TRBJ2-7
d_gene: .
abundance: .
v_gene: TRBV19
CDR3aa: CASSIAQGGSYEQYF
CDR3nt: TGTGCCAGTAGTATTGCCCAGGGGGGTTCCTACGAGCAGTACTTC

j_gene: TRBJ1-4
d_gene: .
abundance: .
v_gene: TRBV7-2
CDR3aa: CATGVEANNEKLFF
CDR3nt: TGTGCCACGGGGGTCGAGGCTAATAATGAAAAACTGTTTTTT

j_gene: TRBJ2-3
d_gene: TRBD2
abundance: .
v_gene: TRBV10-3
CDR3aa: CAIGTSGNPTDTQYF
CDR3nt: TGTGCCATTGGGACTAGCGGGAATCCCACAGATACGCAGTATTTT

j_gene: TRBJ1-2
d_gene: .
abundance: .
v_gene: TRBV29-1
CDR3aa: CSVAAGDNYGYTF
CDR3nt: TGCAGCGTTGCTGCAGGGGATAACTATGGCTACACCTTC

j_gene: TRBJ1-5
d_gene: .
abundance: few
v_gene: TRBV6-5
CDR3aa: CASSLDSGGNQPQHF
CDR3nt: TGTGCCAGCAGTCTCGACAGTGGCGGCAATCAGCCCCAGCATTTT

j_gene: TRBJ2-7
d_gene: .
abundance: .
v_gene: TRBV7-9
CDR3aa: CSSSISLYEQYF
CDR3nt: TGTTCCAGCAGCATATCCCTCTACGAGCAGTACTTC

j_gene: TRBJ2-7
d_gene: .
abundance: .
v_gene: TRBV7-9
CDR3aa: CASSSRGRQASYEQYF
CDR3nt: TGTGCCAGCAGCAGCCGGGGTCGACAGGCTTCCTACGAGCAGTACTTC

j_gene: TRBJ1-2
d_gene: .
abundance: .
v_gene: TRBV28
CDR3aa: CASRFPGSRGYTF
CDR3nt: TGTGCCAGCAGGTTCCCCGGGTCTAGGGGCTACACCTTC

j_gene: TRBJ2-7
d_gene: TRBD1
abundance: .
v_gene: TRBV7-7
CDR3aa: CASSARQGVSEQYF
CDR3nt: TGTGCTAGCAGCGCCAGACAGGGTGTGAGCGAGCAGTACTTC

j_gene: TRBJ1-6
d_gene: TRBD1
abundance: .
v_gene: TRBV19
CDR3aa: CASSPDRDSPLHF
CDR3nt: TGTGCCAGTAGCCCAGACAGGGATTCACCCCTCCACTTT

j_gene: TRBJ2-7
d_gene: .
abundance: once
v_gene: TRBV4-3
CDR3aa: CASSQELASGYEQYF
CDR3nt: TGCGCCAGCAGCCAGGAACTAGCTTCTGGCTACGAGCAGTACTTC